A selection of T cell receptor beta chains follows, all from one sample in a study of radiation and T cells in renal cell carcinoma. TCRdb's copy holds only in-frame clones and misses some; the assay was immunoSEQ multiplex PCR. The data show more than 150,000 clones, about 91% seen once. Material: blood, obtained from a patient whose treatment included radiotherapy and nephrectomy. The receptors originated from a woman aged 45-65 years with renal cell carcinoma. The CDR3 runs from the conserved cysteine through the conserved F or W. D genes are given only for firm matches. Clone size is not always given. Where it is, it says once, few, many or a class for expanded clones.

CDR3aa: CSVDGNSYEQYF
CDR3nt: TGCAGCGTTGACGGGAACAGTTACGAGCAGTACTTC
abundance: .
v_gene: TRBV29-1
j_gene: TRBJ2-7
d_gene: .

CDR3aa: CSTRNTYYGYTF
CDR3nt: TGCAGCACCAGGAACACATACTATGGCTACACCTTC
abundance: .
v_gene: TRBV29-1
j_gene: TRBJ1-2
d_gene: .

CDR3aa: CASRLVTENNSPLHF
CDR3nt: TGTGCCAGCAGGCTCGTAACAGAAAATAATTCACCCCTCCACTTT
abundance: .
v_gene: TRBV6-5
j_gene: TRBJ1-6
d_gene: .

CDR3aa: CASSMSGGRGTEAFF
CDR3nt: TGTGCCAGCAGCATGTCCGGGGGGAGGGGCACTGAAGCTTTCTTT
abundance: .
v_gene: TRBV7-8
j_gene: TRBJ1-1
d_gene: .

CDR3aa: CASSPGTGKNTEAFF
CDR3nt: TGTGCCAGCAGCCCAGGGACGGGGAAGAACACTGAAGCTTTCTTT
abundance: .
v_gene: TRBV6-5
j_gene: TRBJ1-1
d_gene: .

CDR3aa: CASSRTFAAGRNSPLHF
CDR3nt: TGTGCCAGCAGCCGTACCTTCGCAGCCGGCCGTAATTCACCCCTCCACTTT
abundance: .
v_gene: TRBV5-6
j_gene: TRBJ1-6
d_gene: .

CDR3aa: CASSVGTGSVTEAFF
CDR3nt: TGTGCCAGCAGCGTAGGAACCGGGAGTGTCACTGAAGCTTTCTTT
abundance: .
v_gene: TRBV9
j_gene: TRBJ1-1
d_gene: .

CDR3aa: CASSGTGTSFRDEQFF
CDR3nt: TGCGCCAGCAGCGGGACCGGGACTAGCTTTAGGGATGAGCAGTTCTTC
abundance: few
v_gene: TRBV5-1
j_gene: TRBJ2-1
d_gene: TRBD2

CDR3aa: CASSALASVGTGRIRGGCTF
CDR3nt: TGTGCCAGCAGCGCACTGGCCTCCGTGGGGACAGGGCGTATAAGGGGTGGCTGCACCTTC
abundance: .
v_gene: TRBV9
j_gene: TRBJ1-2
d_gene: TRBD1

CDR3aa: CATSRDAVTPYGYTF
CDR3nt: TGTGCCACCAGCAGAGATGCCGTGACACCCTATGGCTACACCTTC
abundance: .
v_gene: TRBV15
j_gene: TRBJ1-2
d_gene: .

CDR3aa: CASSAGDRQTQYF
CDR3nt: TGTGCCAGCAGCGCGGGGGATCGGCAGACCCAGTACTTC
abundance: few
v_gene: TRBV5-4
j_gene: TRBJ2-5
d_gene: TRBD2

CDR3aa: CASTQSDSSTNEKLFF
CDR3nt: TGTGCCAGTACCCAATCGGACTCTTCAACTAATGAAAAACTGTTTTTT
abundance: few
v_gene: TRBV19
j_gene: TRBJ1-4
d_gene: .

CDR3aa: CASSSTSSTDTQYF
CDR3nt: TGCGCCAGCAGCTCGACTAGCAGCACAGATACGCAGTATTTT
abundance: .
v_gene: TRBV5-1
j_gene: TRBJ2-3
d_gene: TRBD2

CDR3aa: CASSYSVSSYEQYF
CDR3nt: TGTGCCAGCAGTTACTCGGTCAGCTCCTACGAGCAGTACTTC
abundance: .
v_gene: TRBV6-5
j_gene: TRBJ2-7
d_gene: .

CDR3aa: CASSNRDYLLLGNTEAFF
CDR3nt: TGCGCCAGCAGCAACCGGGACTACCTTCTTCTGGGGAACACTGAAGCTTTCTTT
abundance: few
v_gene: TRBV5-1
j_gene: TRBJ1-1
d_gene: .

CDR3aa: CASSLVAGEAFF
CDR3nt: TGTGCCAGCAGCTTGGTCGCCGGTGAAGCTTTCTTT
abundance: .
v_gene: TRBV5-4
j_gene: TRBJ1-1
d_gene: .

CDR3aa: CASSYAGGYYGYTF
CDR3nt: TGTGCCAGCAGTTATGCAGGGGGATACTATGGCTACACCTTC
abundance: .
v_gene: TRBV6-6
j_gene: TRBJ1-2
d_gene: TRBD1

CDR3aa: CASSDSLAGAANTGELFF
CDR3nt: TGTGCCAGCAGTGACTCCCTAGCGGGGGCCGCGAACACCGGGGAGCTGTTTTTT
abundance: .
v_gene: TRBV6-4
j_gene: TRBJ2-2
d_gene: TRBD2

CDR3aa: CASSPEEGVTDTQYF
CDR3nt: TGTGCCAGCTCACCAGAGGAGGGCGTCACAGATACGCAGTATTTT
abundance: .
v_gene: TRBV18
j_gene: TRBJ2-3
d_gene: .

CDR3aa: CASGLVLFPAGGRYYGYTF
CDR3nt: TGTGCTAGTGGTTTGGTACTTTTCCCGGCGGGGGGTAGGTACTATGGCTACACCTTC
abundance: .
v_gene: TRBV12-5
j_gene: TRBJ1-2
d_gene: .

CDR3aa: CASSEVGGGSSSTDTQYF
CDR3nt: TGTGCCAGCAGCGAAGTAGGGGGCGGGTCTTCTAGCACAGATACGCAGTATTTT
abundance: .
v_gene: TRBV9
j_gene: TRBJ2-3
d_gene: TRBD1

CDR3aa: CASSPSRGPTNEQFF
CDR3nt: TGCGCCAGCAGCCCCAGCAGGGGACCCACGAATGAGCAGTTCTTC
abundance: once
v_gene: TRBV5-1
j_gene: TRBJ2-1
d_gene: .

CDR3aa: CASVRTSGGTGELFF
CDR3nt: TGTGCCAGCGTAAGGACTAGCGGGGGCACCGGGGAGCTGTTTTTT
abundance: .
v_gene: TRBV2
j_gene: TRBJ2-2
d_gene: TRBD2

CDR3aa: CASSLVGEQFF
CDR3nt: TGTGCCAGCAGCTTAGTTGGTGAGCAGTTCTTC
abundance: .
v_gene: TRBV7-8
j_gene: TRBJ2-1
d_gene: .

CDR3aa: CASSPGDRGRAYEQYF
CDR3nt: TGTGCCAGCTCACCAGGCGACCGAGGGCGCGCCTACGAGCAGTACTTC
abundance: .
v_gene: TRBV18
j_gene: TRBJ2-7
d_gene: .

CDR3aa: CASAQGDGTYEQYF
CDR3nt: TGTGCCAGCGCCCAAGGGGATGGTACGTACGAGCAGTACTTC
abundance: .
v_gene: TRBV28
j_gene: TRBJ2-7
d_gene: .

CDR3aa: CASSPQGYETQYF
CDR3nt: TGCGCCAGCAGCCCGCAGGGGTATGAGACCCAGTACTTC
abundance: .
v_gene: TRBV5-1
j_gene: TRBJ2-5
d_gene: .

CDR3aa: CASSRGLAGYNEQFF
CDR3nt: TGTGCCAGCAGCCGGGGACTAGCGGGATACAATGAGCAGTTCTTC
abundance: .
v_gene: TRBV5-6
j_gene: TRBJ2-1
d_gene: TRBD2

CDR3aa: CASGPDRVGTQYF
CDR3nt: TGTGCCAGCGGACCCGACAGGGTTGGGACCCAGTACTTC
abundance: .
v_gene: TRBV14
j_gene: TRBJ2-5
d_gene: TRBD1

CDR3aa: CASSPQNQNTGELFF
CDR3nt: TGTGCCAGCAGCCCCCAAAACCAGAACACCGGGGAGCTGTTTTTT
abundance: .
v_gene: TRBV7-3
j_gene: TRBJ2-2
d_gene: .